A selection of T cell receptor beta chains follows, all from one sample in a study of T cells in Graves' hyperthyroidism and ophthalmopathy. TCRdb re-derived calls from the multiplex PCR reads in MiXCR, one entry per CDR3 protein. The sample shows about 360,000 distinct CDR3 sequences, under 15% of them seen only once. Sequences were obtained from blood. The receptors derive from a woman aged 18 to 35 with Graves' hyperthyroidism. Both conserved end residues are part of each CDR3. D genes are given only for firm matches. Part of the rows lack a size; the others show once, few, many or a class for expanded clones.

TRBJ1-2 | TRBD1 | . | TRBV25-1 | CASSEYGTAYGYTF | TGTGCCAGCAGTGAATATGGGACAGCCTATGGCTACACCTTC
TRBJ1-2 | TRBD1 | many | TRBV27 | CASRQQGAMVGYTF | TGTGCCAGCAGGCAACAGGGGGCCATGGTGGGCTACACCTTC
TRBJ1-1 | . | many | TRBV28 | CASKGTEAFF | TGTGCCAGCAAGGGCACTGAAGCTTTCTTT
TRBJ1-1 | . | . | TRBV7-9 | CASSLVAQNTEAFF | TGTGCCAGCAGCTTAGTGGCCCAGAACACTGAAGCTTTCTTT
TRBJ2-5 | TRBD1 | many | TRBV7-8 | CASSSPSRTGEETQYF | TGTGCCAGCAGCTCACCCTCAAGAACAGGGGAAGAGACCCAGTACTTC
TRBJ2-2 | . | many | TRBV6-1 | CAILRGTGELFF | TGTGCCATTCTGCGGGGCACCGGGGAGCTGTTTTTT
TRBJ2-2 | TRBD1 | few | TRBV12-3/TRBV12-4 | CASSRDRDGELFF | TGTGCCAGCAGCCGTGACAGGGACGGGGAGCTGTTTTTT
TRBJ2-1 | . | many | TRBV20-1 | CSALGTSVDEQFF | TGCAGTGCTCTCGGGACTTCGGTAGATGAGCAGTTCTTC
TRBJ1-2 | . | many | TRBV29-1 | CSVENPPNYGYTF | TGCAGCGTTGAAAATCCCCCGAACTATGGCTACACCTTC
TRBJ2-1 | TRBD2 | many | TRBV7-9 | CASSLIPGLAEEQFF | TGTGCCAGCAGCTTAATTCCAGGGCTAGCGGAAGAACAGTTCTTC
TRBJ2-7 | . | few | TRBV9 | CASSVTTPTYEQYF | TGTGCCAGCAGCGTAACCACGCCAACCTACGAGCAGTACTTC
TRBJ2-7 | . | few | TRBV9 | CASSVEAGRAYEQYF | TGTGCCAGCAGCGTAGAGGCGGGCAGGGCCTACGAGCAGTACTTC
TRBJ1-5 | TRBD1 | many | TRBV27 | CASSLMAGGQPQHF | TGTGCCAGCAGTTTAATGGCAGGGGGGCAGCCCCAGCATTTT
TRBJ1-5 | . | many | TRBV28 | CASQGAHQPQHF | TGTGCCAGCCAAGGGGCCCATCAGCCCCAGCATTTT
TRBJ2-7 | TRBD2 | many | TRBV5-1 | CASSPGGGRADEQYF | TGCGCCAGCAGCCCTGGGGGCGGGAGGGCCGACGAGCAGTACTTC
TRBJ2-2 | TRBD2 | many | TRBV7-2 | CASSLERESGELFF | TGTGCCAGCAGCTTAGAGCGGGAGTCCGGGGAGCTGTTTTTT
TRBJ2-7 | . | many | TRBV20-1 | CSASDFARGAIYEQYF | TGCAGTGCTAGTGATTTCGCACGGGGGGCTATCTACGAGCAGTACTTC
TRBJ2-1 | . | once | TRBV9 | CASSVDLASSYNEQFF | TGTGCCAGCAGCGTAGATTTAGCGAGCTCCTACAATGAGCAGTTCTTC
TRBJ2-1 | TRBD2 | many | TRBV12-3/TRBV12-4 | CASSLLAGDANEQFF | TGTGCCAGCAGTTTACTAGCGGGAGATGCGAATGAGCAGTTCTTC
TRBJ2-7 | . | . | TRBV6-5 | CASSYRDHPYEQYF | TGTGCCAGCAGTTACCGGGACCACCCCTACGAGCAGTACTTC
TRBJ1-5 | . | many | TRBV4-1 | CASSEAISSNQPQHF | TGCGCCAGCAGCGAAGCAATAAGTAGCAATCAGCCCCAGCATTTT
TRBJ2-7 | . | many | TRBV28 | CATTGSAYEQYF | TGTGCCACCACGGGTTCCGCCTACGAGCAGTACTTC
TRBJ1-2 | TRBD1 | few | TRBV20-1 | CSAIRDRAGYTF | TGCAGTGCTATCCGGGACAGGGCGGGCTACACCTTC
TRBJ1-4 | . | many | TRBV6-1 | CASSDLGGRGEKLFF | TGTGCCAGCAGTGACCTGGGAGGGCGTGGTGAAAAACTGTTTTTT
TRBJ2-3 | . | many | TRBV24-1 | CATSETTDTQYF | TGTGCCACCAGTGAAACCACAGATACGCAGTATTTT
TRBJ1-5 | . | few | TRBV19 | CASGEPRDQPQHF | TGTGCCAGTGGGGAGCCGAGGGATCAGCCCCAGCATTTT
TRBJ2-3 | TRBD2 | many | TRBV20-1 | CSAELAGGTQYF | TGCAGTGCTGAACTAGCGGGAGGAACGCAGTATTTT
TRBJ2-5 | . | . | TRBV5-8 | CASSLDLTGIYF | TGTGCCAGCAGCTTGGACTTAACCGGGATTTACTTC
TRBJ2-4 | TRBD1 | few | TRBV24-1 | CATSDRGGQGRNIQYF | TGTGCCACCAGTGACCGCGGAGGACAGGGGAGGAACATTCAGTACTTC
TRBJ2-1 | TRBD1 | . | TRBV4-3 | CASSRPQSGTGNNEQFF | TGCGCCAGCAGCCGACCTCAATCCGGGACAGGGAACAATGAGCAGTTCTTC
TRBJ2-7 | TRBD2 | many | TRBV5-1 | CASSGTSGIKKQYF | TGCGCCAGCAGTGGGACTAGCGGGATTAAGAAGCAGTACTTC
TRBJ2-1 | TRBD2 | many | TRBV6-1 | CASSRESSGVGYNEQFF | TGTGCCAGCAGTCGGGAGTCTAGCGGGGTGGGGTACAATGAGCAGTTCTTC
TRBJ2-1 | . | many | TRBV7-2 | CASSQAGALYNEQFF | TGTGCCAGCAGCCAAGCTGGGGCACTTTACAATGAGCAGTTCTTC
TRBJ2-7 | TRBD2 | many | TRBV7-3 | CASSLTPSGGPYEQYF | TGTGCCAGCAGCTTAACCCCTAGCGGGGGACCCTACGAGCAGTACTTC
TRBJ1-5 | . | few | TRBV4-1 | CASSQTLGAQHF | TGCGCCAGCAGCCAAACTCTAGGGGCCCAGCATTTT
TRBJ1-2 | . | many | TRBV6-1 | CASSESYSSLLNYGYTF | TGTGCCAGCAGTGAATCCTACAGCTCCCTACTTAACTATGGCTACACCTTC
TRBJ2-1 | TRBD2 | many | TRBV28 | CASSSTSGGANEQFF | TGTGCCAGCAGTTCCACTAGCGGGGGGGCCAATGAGCAGTTCTTC
TRBJ2-3 | TRBD2 | many | TRBV7-3 | CASSSGSGGAGTQYF | TGTGCCAGCAGCTCCGGCTCCGGGGGGGCCGGTACGCAGTATTTT
TRBJ1-5 | . | . | TRBV18 | CASSPTVINQPQHF | TGTGCCAGCTCACCTACAGTGATAAATCAGCCCCAGCATTTT
TRBJ1-6 | . | many | TRBV28 | CASSFFVFVAQRNSPLHF | TGTGCCAGCAGTTTCTTTGTATTTGTGGCTCAGAGGAATTCACCCCTCCACTTT
TRBJ1-1 | . | many | TRBV19 | CACQTGTLNTEAFF | TGTGCCTGCCAGACCGGGACCTTGAACACTGAAGCTTTCTTT
TRBJ2-1 | TRBD2 | many | TRBV20-1 | CSARVPREAYNEQFF | TGCAGTGCTAGAGTCCCGCGGGAGGCTTACAATGAGCAGTTCTTC
TRBJ1-5 | . | many | TRBV6-2/TRBV6-3 | CASSRDLPPQHF | TGTGCCAGCAGCAGGGACCTCCCGCCCCAGCATTTT
TRBJ1-1 | . | . | TRBV4-3 | CASSPRGLRGTEAFF | TGCGCCAGCAGCCCCCGGGGCCTCCGGGGCACTGAAGCTTTCTTT
TRBJ1-3 | . | few | TRBV3-1 | CASSHARISGNTIYF | TGTGCCAGCAGCCATGCACGGATCTCTGGAAACACCATATATTTT
TRBJ2-1 | TRBD2 | many | TRBV27 | CASNRLAGNKNEQFF | TGTGCCAGCAATAGACTAGCGGGGAACAAAAATGAGCAGTTCTTC
TRBJ1-5 | . | . | TRBV19 | CASTFGRSNQPQHF | TGTGCCAGTACCTTCGGCAGGAGCAATCAGCCCCAGCATTTT
TRBJ2-3 | TRBD1 | many | TRBV15 | CATSRDRLRGRIGTDTQYF | TGTGCCACCAGCAGAGACCGGCTAAGGGGGCGGATCGGCACAGATACGCAGTATTTT
TRBJ2-1 | . | many | TRBV20-1 | CSARERWGKAYNEQFF | TGCAGTGCTAGAGAACGGTGGGGGAAGGCCTACAATGAGCAGTTCTTC
TRBJ1-6 | . | many | TRBV28 | CASSLPLETSSYNSPLHF | TGTGCCAGCAGCCTCCCTTTGGAGACGAGCTCCTATAATTCACCCCTCCACTTT
TRBJ2-3 | TRBD2 | . | TRBV20-1 | CSEAQREVADTQYF | TGCAGTGAGGCGCAGCGGGAGGTGGCAGATACGCAGTATTTT
TRBJ2-1 | . | few | TRBV9 | CASSVADRSGSIGQFF | TGTGCCAGCAGCGTAGCAGACAGGTCCGGTAGTATAGGGCAGTTCTTC
TRBJ1-6 | . | many | TRBV30 | CAWSTMVGNSPLHF | TGTGCCTGGAGTACGATGGTTGGAAATTCACCCCTCCACTTT